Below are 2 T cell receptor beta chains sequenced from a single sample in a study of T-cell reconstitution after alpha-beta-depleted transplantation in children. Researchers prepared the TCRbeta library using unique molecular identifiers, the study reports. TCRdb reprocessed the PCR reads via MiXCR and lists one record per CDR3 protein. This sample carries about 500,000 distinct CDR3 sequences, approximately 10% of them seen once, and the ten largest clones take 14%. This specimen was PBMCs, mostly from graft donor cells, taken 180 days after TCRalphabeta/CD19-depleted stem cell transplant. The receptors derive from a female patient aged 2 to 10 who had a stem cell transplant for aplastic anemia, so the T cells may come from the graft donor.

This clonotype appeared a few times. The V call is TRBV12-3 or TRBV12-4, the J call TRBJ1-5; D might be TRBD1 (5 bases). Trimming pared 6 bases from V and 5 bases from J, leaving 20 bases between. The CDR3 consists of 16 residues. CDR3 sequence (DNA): TGTGCCAGCAGCTTCACTAGACAGTCCTCTCATCAGCCCCAGCATTTT. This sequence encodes CASSFTRQSSHQPQHF.

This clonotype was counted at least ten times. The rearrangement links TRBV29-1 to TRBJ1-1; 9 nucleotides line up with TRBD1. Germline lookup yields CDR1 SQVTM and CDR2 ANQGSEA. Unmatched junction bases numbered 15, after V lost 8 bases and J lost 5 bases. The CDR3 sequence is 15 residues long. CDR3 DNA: TGCAGCCCCGGACAGGGGAGCCGCGAGGATACTGAAGCTTTCTTT. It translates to CSPGQGSREDTEAFF.